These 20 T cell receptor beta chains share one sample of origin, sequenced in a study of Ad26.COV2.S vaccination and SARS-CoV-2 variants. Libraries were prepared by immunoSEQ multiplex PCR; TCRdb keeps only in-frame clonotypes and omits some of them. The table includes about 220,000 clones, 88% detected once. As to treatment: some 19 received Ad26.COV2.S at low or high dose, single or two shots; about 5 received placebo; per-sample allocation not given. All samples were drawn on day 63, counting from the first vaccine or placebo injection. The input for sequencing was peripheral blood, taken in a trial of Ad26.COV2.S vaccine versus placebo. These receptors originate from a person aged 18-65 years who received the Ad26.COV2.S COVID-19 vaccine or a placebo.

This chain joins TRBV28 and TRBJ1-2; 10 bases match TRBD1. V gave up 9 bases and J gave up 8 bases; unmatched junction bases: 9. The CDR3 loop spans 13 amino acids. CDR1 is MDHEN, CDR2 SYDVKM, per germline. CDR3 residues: CASRTGQGRGYTF. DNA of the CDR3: TGTGCCAGTCGAACGGGACAGGGGAGAGGCTACACCTTC.

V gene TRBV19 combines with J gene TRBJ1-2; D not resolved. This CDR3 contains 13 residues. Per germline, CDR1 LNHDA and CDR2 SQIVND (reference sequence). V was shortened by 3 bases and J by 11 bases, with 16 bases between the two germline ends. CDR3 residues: CASSIQGRPIYTF. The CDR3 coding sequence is TGTGCCAGTAGTATCCAAGGTCGCCCGATTTACACCTTC.

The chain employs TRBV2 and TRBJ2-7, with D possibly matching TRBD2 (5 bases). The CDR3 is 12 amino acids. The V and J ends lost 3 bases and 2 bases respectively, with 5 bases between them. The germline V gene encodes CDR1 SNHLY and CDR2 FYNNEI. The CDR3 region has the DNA TGTGCCAGCAGTGACGGGGCCTACGAGCAGTACTTC. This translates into CASSDGAYEQYF.

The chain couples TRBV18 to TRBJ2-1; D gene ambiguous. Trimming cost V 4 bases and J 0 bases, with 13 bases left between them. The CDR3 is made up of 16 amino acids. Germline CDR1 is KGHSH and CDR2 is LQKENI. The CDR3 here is CASSLGISSSYNEQFF. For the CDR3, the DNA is TGTGCCAGCTCACTAGGTATAAGTAGCTCCTACAATGAGCAGTTCTTC.

This CDR3 is CASSYAHSYEQYF. In DNA form, the CDR3 reads TGTGCCAGCAGTTACGCGCACTCCTACGAGCAGTACTTC. V and J are TRBV6-5 and TRBJ2-7; D unclear. Germline V CDR1 and CDR2: MNHEY, SVGAGI. This CDR3 spans 13 amino acids. The germline V and J ends were trimmed by 2 bases and 0 bases, with 5 bases remaining between them.

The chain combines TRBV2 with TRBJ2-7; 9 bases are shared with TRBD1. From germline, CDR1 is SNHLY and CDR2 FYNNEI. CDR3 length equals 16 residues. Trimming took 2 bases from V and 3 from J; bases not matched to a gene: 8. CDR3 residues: CASSESPGTGSYEQYF. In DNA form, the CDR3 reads TGTGCCAGCAGTGAATCGCCCGGGACAGGGAGCTACGAGCAGTACTTC.

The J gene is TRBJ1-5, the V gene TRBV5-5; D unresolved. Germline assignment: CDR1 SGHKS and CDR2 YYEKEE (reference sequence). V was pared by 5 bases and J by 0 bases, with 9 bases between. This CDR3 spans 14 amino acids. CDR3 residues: CASSSGRSNQPQHF. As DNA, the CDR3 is TGTGCCAGCAGTTCAGGACGTAGCAATCAGCCCCAGCATTTT. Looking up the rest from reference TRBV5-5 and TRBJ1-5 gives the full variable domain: DAGVTQSPTHLIKTRGQQVTLRCSPISGHKSVSWYQQVLGQGPQFIFQYYEKEERGRGNFPDRFSARQFPNYSSELNVNALLLGDSALYLCASSSGRSNQPQHFGDGTRLSIL.

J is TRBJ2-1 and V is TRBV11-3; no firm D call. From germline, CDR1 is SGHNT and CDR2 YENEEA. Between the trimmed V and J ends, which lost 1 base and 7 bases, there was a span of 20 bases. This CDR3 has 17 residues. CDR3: CASSLGRSNTRRNEQFF. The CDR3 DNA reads TGTGCCAGCAGCTTAGGGCGGTCGAACACCAGGAGAAATGAGCAGTTCTTC. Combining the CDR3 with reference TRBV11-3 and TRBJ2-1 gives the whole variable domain EAGVVQSPRYKIIEKKQPVAFWCNPISGHNTLYWYLQNLGQGPELLIRYENEEAVDDSQLPKDRFSAERLKGVDSTLKIQPAELGDSAVYLCASSLGRSNTRRNEQFFGPGTRLTVL.

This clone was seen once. This CDR3 is CASSPGTSPNQPQHF. In DNA, the CDR3 is TGTGCCAGCAGCCCCGGGACCTCGCCGAATCAGCCCCAGCATTTT. This chain uses TRBV6-6 with TRBJ1-5; a possible D gene is TRBD1 (5 bases). There are 15 residues in the CDR3. The V gene lost 6 bases and the J gene lost 4 bases, with 16 bases spanning the gap. CDR1 is MNHNY and CDR2 is SVGAGI in the germline V gene (reference sequence).

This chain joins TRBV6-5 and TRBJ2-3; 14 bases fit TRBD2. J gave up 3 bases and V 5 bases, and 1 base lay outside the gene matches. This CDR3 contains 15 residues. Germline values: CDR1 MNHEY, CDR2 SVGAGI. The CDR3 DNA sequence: TGTGCCAGCAGTCGACTAGCGGGGGGGACAGATACGCAGTATTTT. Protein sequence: CASSRLAGGTDTQYF.

The CDR3 bases are TGTGCCAGCAGTTACAGGGCAGGATATGAGCAGTTCTTC. Its protein is CASSYRAGYEQFF. V is TRBV6-6 and J is TRBJ2-1; D is undetermined. Germline values: CDR1 MNHNY, CDR2 SVGAGI (reference sequence). The V end was cut by 2 bases, the J end by 8 bases, with 10 bases between. The CDR3 is made up of 13 amino acids.

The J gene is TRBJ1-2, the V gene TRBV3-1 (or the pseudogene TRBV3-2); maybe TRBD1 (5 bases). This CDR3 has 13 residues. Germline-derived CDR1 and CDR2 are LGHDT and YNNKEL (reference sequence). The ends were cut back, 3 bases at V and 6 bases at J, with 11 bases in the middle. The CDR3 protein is CASSHRQLDGYTF. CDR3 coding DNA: TGTGCCAGCAGCCATAGACAGCTAGATGGCTACACCTTC.

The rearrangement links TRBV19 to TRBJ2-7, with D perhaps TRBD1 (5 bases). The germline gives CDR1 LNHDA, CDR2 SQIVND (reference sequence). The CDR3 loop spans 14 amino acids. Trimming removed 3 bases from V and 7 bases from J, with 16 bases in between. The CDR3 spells CASSISRGDGEQYF. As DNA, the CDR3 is TGTGCCAGTAGTATCTCTAGGGGTGATGGAGAGCAGTACTTC. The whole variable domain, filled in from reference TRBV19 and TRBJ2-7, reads DGGITQSPKYLFRKEGQNVTLSCEQNLNHDAMYWYRQDPGQGLRLIYYSQIVNDFQKGDIAEGYSVSREKKESFPLTVTSAQKNPTAFYLCASSISRGDGEQYFGPGTRLTVT.

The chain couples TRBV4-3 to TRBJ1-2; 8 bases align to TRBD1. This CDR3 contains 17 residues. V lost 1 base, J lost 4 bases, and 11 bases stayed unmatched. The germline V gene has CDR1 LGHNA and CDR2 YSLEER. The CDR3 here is CASSQGRTGWVAYGYTF. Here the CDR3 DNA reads TGCGCCAGCAGCCAAGGAAGGACAGGGTGGGTGGCCTATGGCTACACCTTC.

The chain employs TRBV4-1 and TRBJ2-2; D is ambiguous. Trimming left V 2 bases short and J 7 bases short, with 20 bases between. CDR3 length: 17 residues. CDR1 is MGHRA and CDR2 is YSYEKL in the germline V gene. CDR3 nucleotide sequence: TGCGCCAGCAGCCAACCCAGACGGATCCCCTTAGGCGGGGAGCTGTTTTTT. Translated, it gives CASSQPRRIPLGGELFF.

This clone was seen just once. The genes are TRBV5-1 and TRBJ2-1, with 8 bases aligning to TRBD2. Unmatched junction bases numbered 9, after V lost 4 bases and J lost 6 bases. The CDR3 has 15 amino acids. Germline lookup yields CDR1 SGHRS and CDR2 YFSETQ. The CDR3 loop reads CASSPGLDNFNEQFF. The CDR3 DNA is TGCGCCAGCAGCCCGGGACTAGATAACTTCAATGAGCAGTTCTTC.

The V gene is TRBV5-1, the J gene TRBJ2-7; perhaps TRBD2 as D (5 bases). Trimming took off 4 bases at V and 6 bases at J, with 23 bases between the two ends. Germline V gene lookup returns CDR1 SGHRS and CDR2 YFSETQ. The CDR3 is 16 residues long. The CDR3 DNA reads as TGCGCCAGCAGCGCGGAAAGATCTGTCATTACTAGCGAGCAGTACTTC. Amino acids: CASSAERSVITSEQYF.

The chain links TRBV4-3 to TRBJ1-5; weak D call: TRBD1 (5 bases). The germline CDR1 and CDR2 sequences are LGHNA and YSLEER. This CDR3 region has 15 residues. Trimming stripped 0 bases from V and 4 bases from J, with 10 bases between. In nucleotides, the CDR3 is TGCGCCAGCAGCCAAGAACTCGGACAAAATCAGCCCCAGCATTTT. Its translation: CASSQELGQNQPQHF.

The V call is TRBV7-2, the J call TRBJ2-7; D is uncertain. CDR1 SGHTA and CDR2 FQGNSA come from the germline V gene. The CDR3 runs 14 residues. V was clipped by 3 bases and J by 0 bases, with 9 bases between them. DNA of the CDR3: TGTGCCAGCAGCTTCGGTGGCAGCTCCTACGAGCAGTACTTC. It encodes CASSFGGSSYEQYF.

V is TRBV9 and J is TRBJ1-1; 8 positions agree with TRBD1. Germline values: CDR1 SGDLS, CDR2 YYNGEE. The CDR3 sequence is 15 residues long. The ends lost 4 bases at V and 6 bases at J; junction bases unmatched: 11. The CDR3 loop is CASSPRTGKGPEAFF. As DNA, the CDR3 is TGTGCCAGCAGCCCGCGGACAGGGAAAGGACCTGAAGCTTTCTTT.